The entry below gives a single T cell receptor (beta chain) sequence along with its context. What it binds is unknown. The CDR3 spans 16 residues. The V end lost 4 bases, the J end lost 0 bases, and 13 bases lay between the germline ends. Germline CDR1 is ENHRY and CDR2 is SYGVKD. The sample belongs to a study of T-cell reconstitution after alpha-beta-depleted transplantation in children. Broader study findings: After transplant, at about two months, alpha-beta T cells were reportedly derived from several hundred expanded graft clones. After transplant, high TCRbeta diversity at day 60 in some patients arose from surviving recipient T cells and thymic progenitors.

Unique molecular identifiers featured in how the TCRbeta library was prepared. TCRdb itself ran the PCR reads through MiXCR, one entry per CDR3 protein. The sample has tens of thousands of distinct CDR3 sequences, over 4.5% seen once. This TCR was sampled from a boy under two years old who had a stem cell transplant for acute myeloid leukemia, so the T cells may come from the graft donor. The chain couples TRBV10-3 to TRBJ2-1; possibly TRBD2 for D (6 bases). The sample in question was PBMCs, mostly from graft donor cells, obtained 180 days after TCRalphabeta/CD19-depleted stem cell transplant. Here the CDR3 DNA reads TGTGCCATCAGTGGCCGGGACTCGAGCTCCTACAATGAGCAGTTCTTC. Amino acids: CAISGRDSSSYNEQFF.